This is a list of T cell receptor beta chains from one sample in a study of cytomegalovirus exposure and HLA in healthy donors. Assay used: immunoSEQ multiplex PCR; TCRdb lists only in-frame clones, some missing. The sample records 150,000 to 200,000 clones, 86% being singletons. The sample taken for sequencing was PBMCs. Source of these receptors: a woman aged 18 to 35 in good health and CMV-seronegative. Both conserved end residues are part of each CDR3. Each record gives: V gene, clone size, J gene, D gene, CDR3 DNA, CDR3 protein. A D gene is named only where the DNA matches it firmly. Size is stated for part of the rows, as once, few or many counts, or as a class when the clone is expanded.

TRBV30	-	TRBJ1-3	TRBD1	TGTGCCTGGAGAGGGACAGGGGGCACTGGAAACACCATATATTTT	CAWRGTGGTGNTIYF
TRBV12-5	-	TRBJ2-7	-	TGTGCTAGTGGTATGGGGGGGACAGAGGCCTACGAGCAGTACTTC	CASGMGGTEAYEQYF
TRBV7-9	-	TRBJ2-2	TRBD1	TGTGCCAGCAGCTATTCACAGGGGGCTGCGGGGGAGCTGTTTTTT	CASSYSQGAAGELFF
TRBV19	once	TRBJ2-7	-	TGTGCCAGTAGAGCCTCTTCAGGGATTCGGACCTACGAGCAGTACTTC	CASRASSGIRTYEQYF
TRBV7-7	once	TRBJ2-3	-	TGTGCCAGCAGCCTACGGAGCGGGAGCACAGATACGCAGTATTTT	CASSLRSGSTDTQYF
TRBV30	-	TRBJ2-1	TRBD2	TGTGCCTGGATGTGGACTAGCGGGGGGTACAACAATGAGCAGTTCTTC	CAWMWTSGGYNNEQFF
TRBV7-2	-	TRBJ2-7	-	TGTGCCAGCAGCCCGGACACGACCTCCTACGAGCAGTACTTC	CASSPDTTSYEQYF
TRBV9	-	TRBJ1-1	-	TGTGCCAGCAGCGTAGCTACGAAGAACACTGAAGCTTTCTTT	CASSVATKNTEAFF
TRBV12-5	-	TRBJ2-7	TRBD2	TGTGCTAGTGGGGGGTTGGCTAGCGGGAGGGGGCCCCACGAGCAGTACTTC	CASGGLASGRGPHEQYF
TRBV19	-	TRBJ1-1	TRBD1	TGTGCCAGTAGTCAAGGGACAGGGGGCACTGAAGCTTTCTTT	CASSQGTGGTEAFF
TRBV18	-	TRBJ2-7	TRBD1	TGTGCCAGCTCACCACCCGGGACAGGGGGCTCCGAGCAGTACTTC	CASSPPGTGGSEQYF
TRBV7-8	-	TRBJ1-5	-	TGTGCCAGCAGCCTCCACAGGGAAAGGGGTCAGCCCCAGCATTTT	CASSLHRERGQPQHF
TRBV19	-	TRBJ1-5	TRBD1	TGTGCCATCAGTACGACAGGGGGCAATCAGCCCCAGCATTTT	CAISTTGGNQPQHF
TRBV5-1	-	TRBJ2-7	TRBD2	TGCGCCAGCAGCGACGGATCACTAGCGGAGATTTACGAGCAGTACTTC	CASSDGSLAEIYEQYF
TRBV10-2	-	TRBJ1-2	-	TGCGCCAGCAGTGAGTCGCGGAACTATGGCTACACCTTC	CASSESRNYGYTF
TRBV7-7	few	TRBJ2-1	-	TGTGCCAGCAGTAGAGGGGGCAATGAGCAGTTCTTC	CASSRGGNEQFF
TRBV19	-	TRBJ2-1	TRBD2	TGTGCCAGCTCCCTTGGCGGGAGCATTACGAATGAGCAGTTCTTC	CASSLGGSITNEQFF
TRBV19	-	TRBJ1-5	-	TGTGCCAGTAGTATAAGCCCCAATCAGCCCCAGCATTTT	CASSISPNQPQHF
TRBV6-4	-	TRBJ2-1	-	TGTGCCAGCAGTGAAGGCAGGAACAATGAGCAGTTCTTC	CASSEGRNNEQFF
TRBV4-1	-	TRBJ1-3	-	TGCGCCAGCAGCCCCCGGGACTCTGGAAACACCATATATTTT	CASSPRDSGNTIYF
TRBV27	-	TRBJ2-5	TRBD2	TGTGCCAGCAGTTTGGGGACTAGCGGGGTCCCCCTACAAGAGACCCAGTACTTC	CASSLGTSGVPLQETQYF
TRBV30	-	TRBJ2-7	-	TGTGCCTGCCAAACGGGGGGCAGGCAGTACTTC	CACQTGGRQYF
TRBV10-1	-	TRBJ2-1	-	TGCGCCAGCAGTGAGGGGCAGGGCCCCTACAATGAGCAGTTCTTC	CASSEGQGPYNEQFF
TRBV14	-	TRBJ2-1	TRBD2	TGTGCCAGCAGCCAGACTAGCGGGTTCTACAATGAGCAGTTCTTC	CASSQTSGFYNEQFF
TRBV9	-	TRBJ2-2	-	TGTGCCAGCAGCAGGGCGGGGCGGATTAACACCGGGGAGCTGTTTTTT	CASSRAGRINTGELFF
TRBV5-6	-	TRBJ1-2	-	TGTGCCAGCAGCTCCCCCCCCGGGGTCGGTGGCTACACCTTC	CASSSPPGVGGYTF
TRBV9	-	TRBJ2-3	-	TGTGCCAGCAGCCGAGATGCAGATACGCAGTATTTT	CASSRDADTQYF
TRBV6-5	-	TRBJ1-4	TRBD1	TGTGCCAGCAGTGACCGGGACAGCAACGAAAAACTGTTTTTT	CASSDRDSNEKLFF
TRBV11-2	-	TRBJ2-7	-	TGTGCCAGCAGCCCCTCTGGGACAATCGTCTACGAGCAGTACTTC	CASSPSGTIVYEQYF
TRBV5-1	-	TRBJ2-1	TRBD1	TGCGCCAGCAGCCTTTATAGGACAGGGGTCTACAATGAGCAGTTCTTC	CASSLYRTGVYNEQFF
TRBV5-1	-	TRBJ2-7	-	TGCGCCAGCAGCTCGACAGGCCAACGTGCCTACGAGCAGTACTTC	CASSSTGQRAYEQYF
TRBV6-4	-	TRBJ2-1	-	TGTGCCAGCAGTCCGCGAGGATCCTACAATGAGCAGTTCTTC	CASSPRGSYNEQFF
TRBV15	-	TRBJ1-2	-	TGTGCCACCAGCAGATGGCCGTCCAAGTCGAACTATGGCTACACCTTC	CATSRWPSKSNYGYTF
TRBV5-1	once	TRBJ1-3	TRBD1	TGCGCCAGCAGACCCGACAGGGGGGGAAACACCATATATTTT	CASRPDRGGNTIYF
TRBV11-2	-	TRBJ1-6	-	TGTGCCAGCAGCCCAGGGCTTAGCTCCTATAATTCACCCCTCCACTTT	CASSPGLSSYNSPLHF
TRBV29-1	-	TRBJ2-2	TRBD1	TGCAGCGTTAGGGGACAGGGAGGAGCCGGGGAGCTGTTTTTT	CSVRGQGGAGELFF
TRBV28	-	TRBJ1-4	-	TGTGCCAGCAGCCAAGACGGGGTGGAGGAAAAACTGTTTTTT	CASSQDGVEEKLFF
TRBV30	once	TRBJ1-1	TRBD1	TGTGCCGGACAGGGCCGAACTGAAGCTTTCTTT	CAGQGRTEAFF
TRBV6-1	few	TRBJ1-2	-	TGTGCCAGCAGCCTCACACGGACCGGGGACTATGGCTACACCTTC	CASSLTRTGDYGYTF
TRBV30	-	TRBJ2-7	TRBD1	TGTGCCTGGAGTCGGGACAGAATCTACGAGCAGTACTTC	CAWSRDRIYEQYF
TRBV4-1	-	TRBJ2-2	TRBD2	TGCGCCAGCAGCCAAGAACCAGCGGGGGACACCGGGGAGCTGTTTTTT	CASSQEPAGDTGELFF
TRBV7-6	-	TRBJ2-1	-	TGTGCCAGCAGCGTACAGGGCAATGAGCAGTTCTTC	CASSVQGNEQFF
TRBV7-2	-	TRBJ2-1	TRBD2	TGTGCCAGCAGCCCCAGACTAGCGGGATTGGCCTACAATGAGCAGTTCTTC	CASSPRLAGLAYNEQFF
TRBV9	-	TRBJ2-3	TRBD2	TGTGCCAGCAGCGTACGTGGAATAGCGGGGGCTGGGGATACGCAGTATTTT	CASSVRGIAGAGDTQYF
TRBV9	-	TRBJ2-2	-	TGTGCCAGCAGCGTAGGCCCAGCGCTAAACACCGGGGAGCTGTTTTTT	CASSVGPALNTGELFF
TRBV10-3	once	TRBJ1-3	TRBD1	TGTGCCGTCGGACAGGCTGGAAACACCATATATTTT	CAVGQAGNTIYF
TRBV30	-	TRBJ1-2	TRBD1	TGTGCCCGGGACAGGCGGAACTATGGCTACACCTTC	CARDRRNYGYTF
TRBV4-1	-	TRBJ1-2	-	TGCGCCAGCAGCCAAGAGATTTCCTGGCGGGTCTATGGCTACACCTTC	CASSQEISWRVYGYTF
TRBV18	-	TRBJ1-4	-	TGTGCCAGCTCACCAGAGTTGTCGGGGTATGAAAAACTGTTTTTT	CASSPELSGYEKLFF
TRBV6-5	-	TRBJ2-7	TRBD2	TGTGCCAGCAGTTACGCGACTAGCGGCCCTGTAGAGCAGTACTTC	CASSYATSGPVEQYF
TRBV10-2	once	TRBJ1-5	-	TGCGCCAGCAGTGAGGAGGTGTTGCCCCAGCATTTT	CASSEEVLPQHF
TRBV6-1	-	TRBJ2-7	-	TGTGCCAGCACTCAGGGAAGAGGTAACTACGAGCAGTACTTC	CASTQGRGNYEQYF
TRBV4-1	-	TRBJ1-6	-	TGCGCCAGCAGCCAAGACGCGGGGTACAATTCACCCCTCCACTTT	CASSQDAGYNSPLHF
TRBV15	-	TRBJ1-2	TRBD1	TGTGCCACCAGCAGAATTCCGGGGACAGGGTCTCTTTTAGTCTCTGGCTACACCTTC	CATSRIPGTGSLLVSGYTF
TRBV18	-	TRBJ2-7	TRBD1	TGTGCCAGCTCACCAAGACAGGGCGACGAGCAGTACTTC	CASSPRQGDEQYF